These 23 T cell receptor beta chains were all obtained from the same sample, sequenced in a study of blood T cell repertoires in COVID-19. Only in-frame clones appear in the TCRdb table, and some are missing; sequencing was by immunoSEQ multiplex PCR. Seen here are some 88,000 clones, approximately 86% observed once, and the top ten hold roughly 7.2%. Specimen: peripheral blood. These receptors were obtained from a man aged 60 to 69 with acute or convalescent COVID-19.

The genes are TRBV9 and TRBJ2-2, with D unclear. The CDR3 sequence is 13 residues long. V gave up 0 bases and J gave up 4 bases, with 4 bases separating them. The germline gives CDR1 SGDLS, CDR2 YYNGEE. This CDR3 is CASSVGATGELFF. In nucleotides, the CDR3 is TGTGCCAGCAGCGTAGGGGCCACCGGGGAGCTGTTTTTT.

A few counts support this clone. The chain links TRBV7-8 to TRBJ1-6; TRBD1 matches at 7 bases. Germline CDR1 reads SGHVS; CDR2 reads FQNEAQ. The length of the CDR3 is 15 residues. The J segment lost 8 bases and the V segment lost 5 bases, leaving 9 bases of the junction unmatched. Here the CDR3 DNA reads TGTGCCAGCAGCGAGACAGGGAAGCTGGATTCACCCCTCCACTTT. It encodes CASSETGKLDSPLHF. Full variable domain (remainder filled in from reference TRBV7-8 and TRBJ1-6): GAGVSQSPRYKVAKRGQDVALRCDPISGHVSLFWYQQALGQGPEFLTYFQNEAQLDKSGLPSDRFFAERPEGSVSTLKIQRTQQEDSAVYLCASSETGKLDSPLHFGNGTRLTVT.

The gene calls are TRBV27 and TRBJ2-1, with TRBD1 matching 9 bases. With 5 bases clipped from V and 4 bases from J, the junction kept 6 bases outside the gene matches. CDR1 MNHEY and CDR2 SMNVEV come from the germline V gene (reference sequence). The CDR3 runs to 15 residues. The CDR3 DNA is TGTGCCAGCAGTGACCCGGGACAGGGTTACAATGAGCAGTTCTTC. Translation: CASSDPGQGYNEQFF.

The gene calls are TRBV13 and TRBJ2-3, with 10 nucleotides matching TRBD2. V shed 7 bases, J shed 3 bases, and the junction held 19 bases outside the gene matches. The germline V gene has CDR1 PRHDT and CDR2 FYEKMQ (reference sequence). This CDR3 is 19 amino acids long. The CDR3 bases are TGTGCCAGCACCCCCCGAGGGGCTTGGGCTAGCGGGGGAACAGATACGCAGTATTTT. This gives the protein CASTPRGAWASGGTDTQYF.

This chain uses TRBV15 with TRBJ1-2; D gene uncertain. Germline CDR1 LNHNV, CDR2 YYDKDF (reference sequence). V was pared by 1 base and J by 5 bases, with 11 bases between. The CDR3 is 14 amino acids. The CDR3 DNA sequence: TGTGCCACCAGCAGAGGCCGCAACTCTTATGGCTACACCTTC. Protein product: CATSRGRNSYGYTF.

The CDR3 is CASSSGWTRSYEQYF. In DNA, the CDR3 is TGTGCCAGCAGTTCCGGGTGGACTCGCTCCTACGAGCAGTACTTC. The chain is built from TRBV9 and TRBJ2-7; D is perhaps TRBD2 (5 bases). The CDR3 is made up of 15 amino acids. V was cut by 5 bases and J by 0 bases, with 15 bases left in between. Looked up from germline, CDR1 is SGDLS and CDR2 is YYNGEE.

This chain links TRBV5-6 with TRBJ2-1; weak D call: TRBD2 (5 bases). The CDR3 spans 12 residues. Looked up from germline, CDR1 is SGHDT and CDR2 is YYEEEE. Trimming removed 1 base at V and 9 bases at J, with 8 bases between. The CDR3 is CASSLLGSEQFF. In nucleotides, the CDR3 is TGTGCCAGCAGCTTGTTGGGGAGTGAGCAGTTCTTC.

The rearrangement joins TRBV27 to TRBJ2-1, with 7 bases identical to TRBD2. The germline gives CDR1 MNHEY, CDR2 SMNVEV (reference sequence). CDR3 length: 13 residues. Germline trimming cut 5 bases from V and 5 bases from J; bases unmatched to any gene: 3. The CDR3 spells CASSRGSHNEQFF. Here the CDR3 DNA reads TGTGCCAGCAGTCGCGGGAGCCACAATGAGCAGTTCTTC.

The chain uses TRBV18 and TRBJ1-1; 8 nucleotides align to TRBD1. V trimming: 3 bases; J trimming: 6 bases; junction bases outside the gene matches: 6. This CDR3 contains 14 residues. The germline CDR1 and CDR2 sequences are KGHSH and LQKENI. The CDR3: CASSPKTGDAEAFF. In DNA, the CDR3 is TGTGCCAGCTCACCCAAGACAGGGGATGCTGAAGCTTTCTTT.

As DNA, the CDR3 is TGTGCCAGCAGCGTAGTCCTAGCGGGTATCTCTGGGGCCAACGTCCTGACTTTC. As protein: CASSVVLAGISGANVLTF. The V call is TRBV9, the J call TRBJ2-6; 8 nucleotides agree with TRBD2. This CDR3 has 18 amino acids. V lost 0 bases to trimming and J lost 0 bases; unmatched junction nucleotides: 5. Germline values: CDR1 SGDLS, CDR2 YYNGEE. Full variable domain (rest looked up from reference TRBV9 and TRBJ2-6): DSGVTQTPKHLITATGQRVTLRCSPRSGDLSVYWYQQSLDQGLQFLIQYYNGEERAKGNILERFSAQQFPDLHSELNLSSLELGDSALYFCASSVVLAGISGANVLTFGAGSRLTVL.

J is TRBJ1-2 and V is TRBV7-2; possible D gene TRBD1, 5 bases. Germline V gives CDR1 SGHTA, CDR2 FQGNSA. V was pared by 1 base and J by 2 bases, with 20 bases between. This CDR3 has 18 residues. The CDR3 reads CASSLVGGHQGVNYGYTF. CDR3 sequence (DNA): TGTGCCAGCAGCTTAGTGGGCGGACACCAGGGTGTGAACTATGGCTACACCTTC.

The genes are TRBV7-3 and TRBJ2-5; TRBD1 matches at 7 bases. Germline assignment: CDR1 SGHTA and CDR2 FQGTGA. The CDR3 consists of 15 residues. The V and J ends lost 2 bases and 3 bases, in that order; junction bases with no gene match: 6. CDR3 DNA sequence: TGTGCCAGCAGCTTATTTCCAGACAGGGAAGAGACCCAGTACTTC. Translation gives CASSLFPDREETQYF.

The chain joins TRBV24-1 to TRBJ1-2; D gene uncertain. This CDR3 comprises 14 residues. The germline V gene encodes CDR1 KGHDR and CDR2 SFDVKD. V gave up 3 bases and J gave up 4 bases, with 11 bases separating them. CDR3 coding DNA: TGTGCCACCAGTGATGGTGGGCAGAGCTATGGCTACACCTTC. Translated, it gives CATSDGGQSYGYTF.

The sample holds one count of this clone. The chain joins TRBV18 to TRBJ2-3; possible D gene TRBD2, 5 bases. Germline V lookup: CDR1 KGHSH, CDR2 LQKENI. CDR3 size: 17 residues. V dropped 1 base and J dropped 0 bases, with 14 bases sitting between them. CDR3 amino acids: CASSPLGNNPSTDTQYF. The DNA of the CDR3 is TGTGCCAGCTCACCACTCGGGAACAATCCTAGCACAGATACGCAGTATTTT.

The J gene is TRBJ2-1, the V gene TRBV7-9; 8 bases line up with TRBD1. The V gene end was trimmed by 5 bases and the J gene end by 10 bases; junction bases not matched to a gene: 4. CDR3 length: 12 residues. The germline gives CDR1 SEHNR, CDR2 FQNEAQ (reference sequence). The CDR3 region has the DNA TGTGCCAGCAGCCCAGGGGGCTGGGAGCAGTTCTTC. Translating it yields CASSPGGWEQFF.

This clone is a singleton in its sample. The chain carries TRBV12-5 and TRBJ2-7; no clear D gene. The CDR3 loop spans 14 amino acids. CDR1 is LGHNT, CDR2 FRNRAP, per germline. The V gene lost 1 base and the J gene lost 0 bases, with 7 bases spanning the gap. Here the CDR3 reads CASGLGGGSYEQYF. CDR3 nucleotide sequence: TGTGCTAGTGGTTTGGGAGGTGGCTCCTACGAGCAGTACTTC.

This clone was observed a handful of times. The chain links TRBV29-1 to TRBJ2-7, with D unresolved. Germline CDR1 is SQVTM and CDR2 is ANQGSEA. The CDR3 has 11 amino acids. V was cut by 7 bases and J by 2 bases, with 9 bases left in between. Here the CDR3 DNA reads TGCAGCGCCCGAGAAGCCTACGAGCAGTACTTC. Protein: CSAREAYEQYF.

The chain employs TRBV11-1 and TRBJ2-7; D call uncertain. This CDR3 comprises 14 residues. The germline V gene encodes CDR1 SGHAT and CDR2 FQDESV (reference sequence). Trimming pared 0 bases from V and 3 bases from J, leaving 9 bases between. The CDR3 is CASSLAAGSYEQYF. CDR3 DNA sequence: TGTGCCAGCAGCTTAGCTGCAGGCAGCTACGAGCAGTACTTC.

The chain joins TRBV21-1 to TRBJ1-1. TRBV21-1 is classified as a pseudogene. This CDR3 has 12 amino acids. The CDR3 DNA follows: TGTGCCAGCATAGGAGTTCCCCCTGGTGCTTTCTTT. It yields the protein CASIGVPPGAFF.

This chain links TRBV19 with TRBJ2-2; 13 nucleotides line up with TRBD2. The J segment lost 0 bases and the V segment lost 6 bases, leaving 7 bases of the junction unmatched. Germline V gives CDR1 LNHDA, CDR2 SQIVND (reference sequence). This CDR3 spans 18 amino acids. DNA for the CDR3: TGTGCCAGTAGACGGACTAGCGGGGGAGTTACGAACACCGGGGAGCTGTTTTTT. Amino acids: CASRRTSGGVTNTGELFF.

The genes are TRBV4-3 and TRBJ1-2; no reliable D call. Germline V CDR1 and CDR2: LGHNA, YSLEER. Trimming left V 0 bases short and J 2 bases short, with 10 bases between. The CDR3 contains 15 residues. The CDR3 region is CASSQDPQKNYGYTF. Written as DNA, the CDR3 is TGCGCCAGCAGCCAAGACCCACAGAAAAACTATGGCTACACCTTC.

The CDR3 loop reads CASSLEARSQETQYF. The DNA of the CDR3 is TGTGCCAGCAGCTTGGAAGCTCGGAGTCAAGAGACCCAGTACTTC. The gene calls are TRBV5-4 and TRBJ2-5, with D uncertain. Germline V gene sequence: CDR1 SGHNT, CDR2 YYREEE (reference sequence). V lost 0 bases and J lost 2, with 11 bases in between. The CDR3 is 15 residues long.

V usage is TRBV10-3 and J usage is TRBJ2-3, with 7 bases matching TRBD1. The CDR3 contains 14 residues. V was pared by 10 bases and J by 3 bases, with 10 bases of the junction left unmatched. Per the germline V gene, CDR1 is ENHRY and CDR2 is SYGVKD. CDR3: CATAKDRVTDTQYF. The CDR3 DNA sequence: TGTGCCACGGCGAAAGACAGGGTAACAGATACGCAGTATTTT.